The TCR beta chain under discussion was sequenced for a study of blood T cell repertoires in COVID-19 (dated by TCRdb to 2020 to 2022). In terms of the full investigation: Samples from collaborators originated in the United States, Italy and Spain and spanned both the acute and convalescent phases of COVID-19. The material from the prospective study consisted of cDNA or gDNA derived from T cells, B-cell-depleted T cells, or PBMCs. Deeply sampled blood TCRbeta repertoires from subjects exposed to, actively infected with, or recovered from COVID-19 were included in the dataset. The repertoires were made available in a free public database intended to serve as a resource for research on the immune response to SARS-CoV-2. The samples were drawn from two sources: the first 160 participants of the ongoing ImmuneRACE study, and fewer than 1,500 subjects contributed by 6 global collaborators. A de-identified subject ID, COVID-19 status, age in years and sex were almost always included in the sample metadata. HLA class I and class II types, where available, came from metadata supplied by the sample provider rather than from assay-based typing. Study-wide findings and limitations: The amount of clinical and demographic metadata varied by source and participant and was provided uncurated.

At one collaborating source in Seattle, patients were enrolled during active infection and were followed longitudinally through the course of disease. Each collaborating institution followed its own protocols to collect whole blood in K2EDTA tubes. For TCRbeta analysis, collaborators shipped samples as frozen whole blood, isolated PBMCs, or DNA extracted from either of those sample types. TCRbeta CDR3 regions were amplified from genomic DNA by means of the immunoSEQ Assay, a bias-controlled multiplex PCR. The published analysis was carried out like this. The number of nucleated cells in each sample was estimated from the amplification of reference gene primers within the assay. Sequence reads were collapsed and filtered to measure the absolute abundance of every unique TCRbeta CDR3 rearrangement. For each sample, productive Simpson clonality was calculated as the square root of Simpson's diversity index across productive rearrangements. TCRdb's version of the immuneACCESS table is confined to in-frame rearrangements and falls short of the full clone set. An unresolved V gene accounts for under half of the shortfall where checked; the remainder is of unknown origin. That table is the source of V, J and clone size, and D and trimming were worked out from the DNA. For this sample the table gives about 190,000 clones, of which around 80% were detected only once. The ten largest clonotypes hold about an eighth of the sample.

From its cysteine to its phenylalanine, the CDR3 spans 14 amino acids. Only CDR3 DNA remains: 42 bases, in frame from the first base. For this chain, trimming is 6 bases at the V end and 4 bases at the J end, and the number of junction bases without a gene match is 5. CDR1 and CDR2 (LNHDA, SQIVND) derive from the germline V gene (reference sequence). Concerning this clone: The antigen it binds to is not known. No base quality information exists; no much larger clone differs at one position.

The sequenced sample was peripheral blood. In this chain, TRBV19 is recombined with TRBJ1-1; 10 central nucleotides agree with TRBD1. The TCR sequence derives from a woman aged 80 or over with COVID-19, enrolled during active disease. The DNA sequence is given as TGTGCCAGTAGCCTCCGGACAGGGGGCACTGAAGCTTTCTTT. Translated, this is CASSLRTGGTEAFF. The CDR3 plus the reference TRBV19 and TRBJ1-1 genes for the other parts give the full variable domain: DGGITQSPKYLFRKEGQNVTLSCEQNLNHDAMYWYRQDPGQGLRLIYYSQIVNDFQKGDIAEGYSVSREKKESFPLTVTSAQKNPTAFYLCASSLRTGGTEAFFGQGTRLTVV.